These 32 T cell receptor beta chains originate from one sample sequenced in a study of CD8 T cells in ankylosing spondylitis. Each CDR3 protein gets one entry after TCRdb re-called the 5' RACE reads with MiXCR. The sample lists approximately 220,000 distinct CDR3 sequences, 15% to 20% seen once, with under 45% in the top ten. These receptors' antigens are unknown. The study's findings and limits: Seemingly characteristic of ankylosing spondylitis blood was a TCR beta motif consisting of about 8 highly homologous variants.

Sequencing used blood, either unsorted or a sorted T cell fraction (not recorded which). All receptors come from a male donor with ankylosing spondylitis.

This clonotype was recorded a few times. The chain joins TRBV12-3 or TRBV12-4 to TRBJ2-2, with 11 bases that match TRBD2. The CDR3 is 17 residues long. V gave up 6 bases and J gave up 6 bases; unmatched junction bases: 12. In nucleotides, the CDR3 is TGTGCCAGCAGCCCAATACTAGCGGGAGCGTCATCCGGGGAGCTGTTTTTT. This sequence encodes CASSPILAGASSGELFF.

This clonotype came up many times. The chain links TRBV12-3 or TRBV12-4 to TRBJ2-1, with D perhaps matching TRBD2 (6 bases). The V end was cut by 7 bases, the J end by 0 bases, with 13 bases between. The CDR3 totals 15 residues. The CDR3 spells CASNLAGFSYNEQFF. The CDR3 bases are TGTGCCAGCAATTTGGCGGGATTCTCCTACAATGAGCAGTTCTTC.

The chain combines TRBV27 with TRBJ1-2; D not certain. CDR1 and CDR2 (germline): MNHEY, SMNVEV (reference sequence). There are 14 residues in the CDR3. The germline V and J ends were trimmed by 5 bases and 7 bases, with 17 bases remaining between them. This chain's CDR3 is CASSATVYIAGYTF. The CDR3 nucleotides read TGTGCCAGCAGTGCAACAGTTTACATCGCTGGCTACACCTTC.

The CDR3 nucleotides are TGCGCCAGCAGCCAAGACCCAATTCCGGACGCAGCCTATGGCTACACCTTC. Translated, it gives CASSQDPIPDAAYGYTF. The chain combines TRBV4-1 with TRBJ1-2; D unresolved. The CDR3 covers 17 residues. V gave up 0 bases and J gave up 4 bases, with 18 bases separating them. Germline values: CDR1 MGHRA, CDR2 YSYEKL.

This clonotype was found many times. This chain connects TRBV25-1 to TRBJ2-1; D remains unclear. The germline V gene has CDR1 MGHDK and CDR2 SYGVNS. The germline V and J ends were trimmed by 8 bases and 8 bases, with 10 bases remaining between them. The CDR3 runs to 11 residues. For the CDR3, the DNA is TGTGCCAGCCGCCTGTCTGATGAGCAGTTCTTC. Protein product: CASRLSDEQFF.

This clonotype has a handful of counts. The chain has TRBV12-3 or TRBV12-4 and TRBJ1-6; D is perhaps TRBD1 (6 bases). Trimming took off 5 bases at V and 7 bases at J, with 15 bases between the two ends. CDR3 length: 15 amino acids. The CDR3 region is CASSVDGTYNSPLHF. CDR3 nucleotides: TGTGCCAGCAGTGTAGACGGGACATACAATTCACCCCTCCACTTT.

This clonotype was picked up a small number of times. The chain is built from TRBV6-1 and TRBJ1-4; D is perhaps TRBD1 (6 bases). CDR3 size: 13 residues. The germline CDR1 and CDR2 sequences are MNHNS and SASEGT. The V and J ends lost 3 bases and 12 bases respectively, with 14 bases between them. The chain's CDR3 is CASSDGQPPELFF. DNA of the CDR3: TGTGCCAGCAGTGACGGACAGCCTCCGGAACTGTTTTTT.

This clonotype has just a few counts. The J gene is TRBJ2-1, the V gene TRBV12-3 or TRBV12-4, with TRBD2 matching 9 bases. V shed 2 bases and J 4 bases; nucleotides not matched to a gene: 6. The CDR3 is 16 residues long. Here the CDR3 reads CASSLMGLAGYNEQFF. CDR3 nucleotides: TGTGCCAGCAGTTTAATGGGGCTAGCGGGATACAATGAGCAGTTCTTC.

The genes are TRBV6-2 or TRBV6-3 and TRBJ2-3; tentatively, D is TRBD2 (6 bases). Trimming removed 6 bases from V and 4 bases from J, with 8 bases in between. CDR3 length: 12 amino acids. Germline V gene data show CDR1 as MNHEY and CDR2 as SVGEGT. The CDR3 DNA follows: TGTGCCAGCAGCGGGAGCCCAGATACGCAGTATTTT. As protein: CASSGSPDTQYF.

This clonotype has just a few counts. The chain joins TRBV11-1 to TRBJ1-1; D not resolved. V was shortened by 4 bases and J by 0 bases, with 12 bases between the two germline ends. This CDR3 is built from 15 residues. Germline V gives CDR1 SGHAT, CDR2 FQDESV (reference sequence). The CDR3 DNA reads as TGTGCCAGCAGCTCCCAAGGGAGGCTGAACACTGAAGCTTTCTTT. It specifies CASSSQGRLNTEAFF.

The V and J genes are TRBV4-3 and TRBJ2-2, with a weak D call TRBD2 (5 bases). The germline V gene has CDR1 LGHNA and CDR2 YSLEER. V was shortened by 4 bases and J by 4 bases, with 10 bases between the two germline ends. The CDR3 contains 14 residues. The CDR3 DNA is TGCGCCAGCAGCCCAGCGGTTCTCACCGGGGAGCTGTTTTTT. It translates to CASSPAVLTGELFF.

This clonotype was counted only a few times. The CDR3: CASSYDGAAGNTIYF. The CDR3 nucleotides are TGTGCCAGCAGCTACGACGGGGCAGCTGGAAACACCATATATTTT. The V gene is TRBV7-6, the J gene TRBJ1-3; maybe TRBD1 (5 bases). V was pared by 4 bases and J by 2 bases, with 12 bases between. This CDR3 is 15 amino acids long. Per the germline V gene, CDR1 is SGHVS and CDR2 is FNYEAQ.

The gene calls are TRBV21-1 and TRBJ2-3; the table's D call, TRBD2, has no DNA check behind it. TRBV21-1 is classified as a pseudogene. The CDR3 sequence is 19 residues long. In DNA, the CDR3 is TGTGCCAGCAGCAAAGAGGGCGCTAGCGGGGAACTTAGCACAGATACGCAGTATTTT. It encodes CASSKEGASGELSTDTQYF.

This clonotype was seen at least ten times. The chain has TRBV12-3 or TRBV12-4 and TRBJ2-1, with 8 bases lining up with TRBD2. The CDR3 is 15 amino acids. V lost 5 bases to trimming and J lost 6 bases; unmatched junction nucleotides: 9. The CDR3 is CASSGGLAYPNEQFF. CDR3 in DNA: TGTGCCAGCAGTGGAGGACTAGCATACCCCAATGAGCAGTTCTTC.

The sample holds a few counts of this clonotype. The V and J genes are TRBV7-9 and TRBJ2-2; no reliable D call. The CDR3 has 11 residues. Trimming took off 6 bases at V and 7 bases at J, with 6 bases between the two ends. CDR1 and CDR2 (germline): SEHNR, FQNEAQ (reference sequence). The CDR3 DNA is TGTGCCAGCAGACTATTCGGGGAGCTGTTTTTT. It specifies CASRLFGELFF. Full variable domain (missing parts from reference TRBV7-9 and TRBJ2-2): DTGVSQNPRHKITKRGQNVTFRCDPISEHNRLYWYRQTLGQGPEFLTYFQNEAQLEKSRLLSDRFSAERPKGSFSTLEIQRTEQGDSAMYLCASRLFGELFFGEGSRLTVL.

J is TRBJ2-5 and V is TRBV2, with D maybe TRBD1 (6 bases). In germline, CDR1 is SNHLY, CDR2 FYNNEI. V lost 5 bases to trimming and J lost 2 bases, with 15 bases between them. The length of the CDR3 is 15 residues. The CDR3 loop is CASSLGVGTQETQYF. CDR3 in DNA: TGTGCCAGCAGTTTAGGCGTTGGGACACAAGAGACCCAGTACTTC.

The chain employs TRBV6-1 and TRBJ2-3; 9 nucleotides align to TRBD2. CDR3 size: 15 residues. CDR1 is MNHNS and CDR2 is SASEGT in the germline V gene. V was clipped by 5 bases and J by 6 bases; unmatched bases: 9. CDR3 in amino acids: CASSTPGLAPDTQYF. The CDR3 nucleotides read TGTGCCAGCAGTACGCCCGGACTAGCGCCCGATACGCAGTATTTT.

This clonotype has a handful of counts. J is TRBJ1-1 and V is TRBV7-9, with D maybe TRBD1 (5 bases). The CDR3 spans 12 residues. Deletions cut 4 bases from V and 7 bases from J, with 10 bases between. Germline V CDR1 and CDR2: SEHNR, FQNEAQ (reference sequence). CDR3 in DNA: TGTGCCAGCAGCTCCGGAGACAGTGAAGCTTTCTTT. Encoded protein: CASSSGDSEAFF.

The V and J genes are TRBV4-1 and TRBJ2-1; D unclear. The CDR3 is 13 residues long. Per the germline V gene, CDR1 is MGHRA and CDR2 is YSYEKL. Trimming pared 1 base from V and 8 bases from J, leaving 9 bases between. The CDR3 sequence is CASSQVATDEQFF. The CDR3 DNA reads TGCGCCAGCAGCCAAGTGGCTACTGATGAGCAGTTCTTC.

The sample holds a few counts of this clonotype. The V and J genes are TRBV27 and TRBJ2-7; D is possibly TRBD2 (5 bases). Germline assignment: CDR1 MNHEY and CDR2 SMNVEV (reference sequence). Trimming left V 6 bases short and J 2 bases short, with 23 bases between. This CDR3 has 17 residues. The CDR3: CASSTLLNTGIPYEQYF. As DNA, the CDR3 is TGTGCCAGCAGCACCCTCTTGAACACGGGAATCCCCTACGAGCAGTACTTC.

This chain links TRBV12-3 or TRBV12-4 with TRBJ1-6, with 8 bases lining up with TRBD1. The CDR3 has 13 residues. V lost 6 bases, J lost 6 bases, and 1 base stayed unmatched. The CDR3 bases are TGTGCCAGCAGCGACAGGGGTAATTCACCCCTCCACTTT. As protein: CASSDRGNSPLHF.

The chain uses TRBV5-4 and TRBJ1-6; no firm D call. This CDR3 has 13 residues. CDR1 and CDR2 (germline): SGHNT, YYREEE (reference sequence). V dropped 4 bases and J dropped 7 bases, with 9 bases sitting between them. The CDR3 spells CASSLSGNSPLHF. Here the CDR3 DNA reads TGTGCCAGCAGCCTATCCGGCAATTCACCCCTCCACTTT.

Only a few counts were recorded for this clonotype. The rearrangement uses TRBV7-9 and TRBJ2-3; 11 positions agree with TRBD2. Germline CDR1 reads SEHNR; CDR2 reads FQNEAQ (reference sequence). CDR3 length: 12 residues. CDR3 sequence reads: CVQGTLAGGQYF. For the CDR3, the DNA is TGTGTACAGGGGACGCTAGCGGGGGGGCAGTATTTT. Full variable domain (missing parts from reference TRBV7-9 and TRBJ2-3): DTGVSQNPRHKITKRGQNVTFRCDPISEHNRLYWYRQTLGQGPEFLTYFQNEAQLEKSRLLSDRFSAERPKGSFSTLEIQRTEQGDSAMYLCVQGTLAGGQYFGPGTRLTVL.

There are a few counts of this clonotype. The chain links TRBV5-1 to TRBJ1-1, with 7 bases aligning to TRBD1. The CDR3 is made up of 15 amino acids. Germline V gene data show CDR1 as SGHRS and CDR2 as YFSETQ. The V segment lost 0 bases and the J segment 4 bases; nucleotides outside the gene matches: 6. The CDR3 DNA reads TGCGCCAGCAGCTTGGGCCAGGGGGGGGCCACTGAAGCTTTCTTT. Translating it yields CASSLGQGGATEAFF.

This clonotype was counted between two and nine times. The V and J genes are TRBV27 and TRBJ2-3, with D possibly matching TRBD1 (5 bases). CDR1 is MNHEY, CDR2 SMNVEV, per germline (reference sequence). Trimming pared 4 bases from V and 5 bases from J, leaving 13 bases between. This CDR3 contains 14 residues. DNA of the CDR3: TGTGCCAGCAGTTGGTATAGGGGTGAAGATACGCAGTATTTT. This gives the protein CASSWYRGEDTQYF.

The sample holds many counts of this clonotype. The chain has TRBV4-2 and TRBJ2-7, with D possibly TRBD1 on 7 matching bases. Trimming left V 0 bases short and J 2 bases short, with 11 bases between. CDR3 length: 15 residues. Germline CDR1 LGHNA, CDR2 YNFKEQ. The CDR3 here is CASSQDAGQPYEQYF. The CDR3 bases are TGTGCCAGCAGCCAAGATGCGGGACAGCCCTACGAGCAGTACTTC.

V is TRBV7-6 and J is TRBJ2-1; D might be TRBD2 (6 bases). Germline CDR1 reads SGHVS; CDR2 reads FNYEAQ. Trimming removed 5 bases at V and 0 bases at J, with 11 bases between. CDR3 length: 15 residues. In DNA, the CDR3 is TGTGCCAGCAGCATTAGCGGAAACTCCTACAATGAGCAGTTCTTC. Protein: CASSISGNSYNEQFF.

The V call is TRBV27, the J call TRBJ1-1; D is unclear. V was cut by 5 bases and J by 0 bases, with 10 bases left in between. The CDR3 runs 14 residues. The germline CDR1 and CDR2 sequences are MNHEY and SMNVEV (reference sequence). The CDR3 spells CASSTPNMNTEAFF. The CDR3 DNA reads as TGTGCCAGCAGTACCCCGAACATGAACACTGAAGCTTTCTTT.

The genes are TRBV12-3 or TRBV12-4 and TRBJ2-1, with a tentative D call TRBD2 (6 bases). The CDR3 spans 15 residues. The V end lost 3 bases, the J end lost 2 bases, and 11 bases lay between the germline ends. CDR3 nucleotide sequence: TGTGCCAGCAGTTTCGACTGGGGGGCCTACAATGAGCAGTTCTTC. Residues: CASSFDWGAYNEQFF.

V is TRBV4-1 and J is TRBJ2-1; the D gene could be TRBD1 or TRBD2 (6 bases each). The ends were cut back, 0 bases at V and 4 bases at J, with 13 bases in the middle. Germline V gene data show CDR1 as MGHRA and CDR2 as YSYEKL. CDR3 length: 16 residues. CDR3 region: CASSQDHGGLYNEQFF. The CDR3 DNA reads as TGCGCCAGCAGCCAAGATCATGGGGGGCTATACAATGAGCAGTTCTTC.

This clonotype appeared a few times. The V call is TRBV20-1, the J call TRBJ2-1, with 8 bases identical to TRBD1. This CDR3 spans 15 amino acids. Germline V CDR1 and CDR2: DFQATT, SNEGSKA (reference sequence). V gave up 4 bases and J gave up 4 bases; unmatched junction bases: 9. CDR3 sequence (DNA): TGCAGTGCTACCAGACAGGGGACAACGTACAATGAGCAGTTCTTC. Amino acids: CSATRQGTTYNEQFF.

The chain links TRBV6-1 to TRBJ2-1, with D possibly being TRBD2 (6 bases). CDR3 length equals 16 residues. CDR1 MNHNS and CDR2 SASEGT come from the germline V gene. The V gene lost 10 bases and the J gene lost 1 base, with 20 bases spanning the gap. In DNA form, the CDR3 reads TGTGCCACAAGAGGCGGTAGCGGTCCTTCCTACAATGAGCAGTTCTTC. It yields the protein CATRGGSGPSYNEQFF.